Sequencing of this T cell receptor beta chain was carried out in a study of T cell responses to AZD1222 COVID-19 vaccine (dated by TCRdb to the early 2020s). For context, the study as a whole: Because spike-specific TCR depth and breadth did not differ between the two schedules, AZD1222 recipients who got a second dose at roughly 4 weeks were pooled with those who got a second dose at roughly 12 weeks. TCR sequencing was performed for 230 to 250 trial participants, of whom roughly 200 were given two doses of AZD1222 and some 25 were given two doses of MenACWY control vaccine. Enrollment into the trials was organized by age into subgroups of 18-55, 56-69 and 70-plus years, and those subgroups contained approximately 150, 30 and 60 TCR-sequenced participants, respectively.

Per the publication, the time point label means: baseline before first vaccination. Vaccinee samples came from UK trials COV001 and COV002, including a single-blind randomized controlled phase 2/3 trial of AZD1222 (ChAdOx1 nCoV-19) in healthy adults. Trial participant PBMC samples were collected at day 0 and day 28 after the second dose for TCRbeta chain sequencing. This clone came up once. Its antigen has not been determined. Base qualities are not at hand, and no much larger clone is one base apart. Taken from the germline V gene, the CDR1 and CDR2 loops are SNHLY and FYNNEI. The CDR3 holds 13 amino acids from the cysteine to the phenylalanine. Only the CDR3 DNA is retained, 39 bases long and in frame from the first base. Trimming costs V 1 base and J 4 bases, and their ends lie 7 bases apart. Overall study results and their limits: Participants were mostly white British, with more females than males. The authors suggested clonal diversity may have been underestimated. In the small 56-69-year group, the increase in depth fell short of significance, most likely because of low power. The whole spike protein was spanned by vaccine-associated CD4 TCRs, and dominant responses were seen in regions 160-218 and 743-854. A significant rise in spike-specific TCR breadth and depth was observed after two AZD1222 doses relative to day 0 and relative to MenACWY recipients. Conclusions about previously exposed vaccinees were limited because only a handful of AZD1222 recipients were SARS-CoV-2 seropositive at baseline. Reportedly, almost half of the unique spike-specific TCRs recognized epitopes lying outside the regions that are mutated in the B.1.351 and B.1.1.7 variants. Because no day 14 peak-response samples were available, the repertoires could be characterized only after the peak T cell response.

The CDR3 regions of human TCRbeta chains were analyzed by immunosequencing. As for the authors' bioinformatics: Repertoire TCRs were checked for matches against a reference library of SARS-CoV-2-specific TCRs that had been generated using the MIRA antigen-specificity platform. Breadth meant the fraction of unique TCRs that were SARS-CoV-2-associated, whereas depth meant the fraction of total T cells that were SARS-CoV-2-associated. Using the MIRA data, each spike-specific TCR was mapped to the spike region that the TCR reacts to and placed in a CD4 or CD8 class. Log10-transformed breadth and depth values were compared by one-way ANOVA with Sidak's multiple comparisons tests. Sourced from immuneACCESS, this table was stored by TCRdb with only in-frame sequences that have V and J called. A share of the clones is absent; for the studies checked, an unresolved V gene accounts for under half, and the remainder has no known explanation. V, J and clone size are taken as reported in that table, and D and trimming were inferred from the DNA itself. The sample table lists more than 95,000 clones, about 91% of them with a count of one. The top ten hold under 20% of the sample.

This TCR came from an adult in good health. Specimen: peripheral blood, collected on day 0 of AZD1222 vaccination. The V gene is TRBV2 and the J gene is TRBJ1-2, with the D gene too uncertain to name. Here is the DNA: TGTGCCAGCAGTGAAGAGACAACCTATGGCTACACCTTC. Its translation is CASSEETTYGYTF. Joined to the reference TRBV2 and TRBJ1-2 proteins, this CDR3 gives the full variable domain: EPEVTQTPSHQVTQMGQEVILRCVPISNHLYFYWYRQILGQKVEFLVSFYNNEISEKSEIFDDQFSVERPDGSNFTLKIRSTKLEDSAMYFCASSEETTYGYTFGSGTRLTVV.